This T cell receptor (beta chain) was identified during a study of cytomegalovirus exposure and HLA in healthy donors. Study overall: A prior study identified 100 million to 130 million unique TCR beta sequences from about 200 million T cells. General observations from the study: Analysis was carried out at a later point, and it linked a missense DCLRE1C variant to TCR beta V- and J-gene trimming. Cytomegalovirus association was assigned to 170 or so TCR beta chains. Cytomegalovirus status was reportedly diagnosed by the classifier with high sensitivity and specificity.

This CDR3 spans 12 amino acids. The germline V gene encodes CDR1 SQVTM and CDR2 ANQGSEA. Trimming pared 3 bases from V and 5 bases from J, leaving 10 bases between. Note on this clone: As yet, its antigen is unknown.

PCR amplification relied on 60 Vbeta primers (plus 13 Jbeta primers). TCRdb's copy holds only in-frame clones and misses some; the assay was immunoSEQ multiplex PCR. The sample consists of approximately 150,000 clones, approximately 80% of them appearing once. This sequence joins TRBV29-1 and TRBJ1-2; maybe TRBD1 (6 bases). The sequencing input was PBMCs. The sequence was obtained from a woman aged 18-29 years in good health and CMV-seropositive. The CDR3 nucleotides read TGCAGCGTTGAGGCGCAGGGGTATGGCTACACCTTC. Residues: CSVEAQGYGYTF.